The entry below describes one T cell receptor (beta chain). V was cut by 4 bases and J by 9 bases, with 13 bases left in between. Per the germline V gene, CDR1 is SGHAT and CDR2 is FQNNGV. This CDR3 is built from 13 residues. These data come from a study of tumor-infiltrating lymphocytes in localized non-small cell lung cancer. Study summary: The cohort mixed smokers and never-smokers, several histologies, and some post-neoadjuvant-chemotherapy samples.

Some clones are missing from TCRdb's copy, which holds only in-frame ones; the method was immunoSEQ multiplex PCR. This table holds thousands of clones, roughly 80% found once. The chain combines TRBV11-2 with TRBJ2-1, with a weak D call TRBD1 (5 bases). Sequencing was done on a sample of uninvolved lung tissue not adjacent to the tumor. The origin of this receptor is a human donor with non-small cell lung cancer. CDR3 nucleotide sequence: TGTGCCAGCAGCTCGTCGAATCAGGGTGAGCAGTTCTTC. Translation: CASSSSNQGEQFF.